These 13 T cell receptor beta chains came from one sample sequenced in a study of cytomegalovirus exposure and HLA in healthy donors. In the PCR, 60 Vbeta and 13 Jbeta primers were used. Data came from immunoSEQ multiplex PCR; TCRdb stores just in-frame clones and leaves some out. The sample has 150,000 to 200,000 clones; about three quarters are singletons. Material: PBMCs. These receptor sequences come from a woman in her 40s in good health and CMV-seronegative.

The chain is built from TRBV2 and TRBJ1-4; 7 bases agree with TRBD1. This CDR3 has 14 residues. The trim removed 6 bases at V and 7 bases at J, leaving 8 bases unmatched. Germline V gene sequence: CDR1 SNHLY, CDR2 FYNNEI. The CDR3 protein is CASSSDRHSEKLFF. For the CDR3, the DNA is TGTGCCAGCAGCTCGGACAGGCACTCTGAAAAACTGTTTTTT.

This clone was found a few times. This sequence joins TRBV7-2 and TRBJ2-1; 7 bases fit TRBD2. Per germline, CDR1 SGHTA and CDR2 FQGNSA. J lost 9 bases, V lost 5 bases, and 10 bases had no gene match. This CDR3 comprises 14 residues. The DNA for the CDR3 is TGTGCCAGCAGCGCCTGGGACTACCGAATTGAGCAGTTCTTC. It translates to CASSAWDYRIEQFF.

This chain joins TRBV2 and TRBJ2-6, with 7 bases aligning to TRBD2. After removal of 4 bases from V and 2 bases from J, the junction contained 5 bases not matched to a gene. Looked up from germline, CDR1 is SNHLY and CDR2 is FYNNEI. The CDR3 runs to 16 residues. The CDR3 DNA is TGTGCCAGCAGTGGGGAGGGCAGGGCTGGGGCCAACGTCCTGACTTTC. This sequence encodes CASSGEGRAGANVLTF.

This clone is a singleton in its sample. The CDR3 DNA reads TGTGCCAGCAGCCCCAGAATTAATAGCAATCAGCCCCAGCATTTT. Translation gives CASSPRINSNQPQHF. The chain has TRBV2 and TRBJ1-5; D not resolved. Per germline, CDR1 SNHLY and CDR2 FYNNEI. The CDR3 extends over 15 amino acids. The V end was cut by 6 bases, the J end by 0 bases, with 12 bases between.

This clone was seen only once. This rearrangement joins TRBV2 to TRBJ2-1; a weak D match, TRBD1 (5 bases). V dropped 1 base and J dropped 16 bases, with 14 bases sitting between them. The CDR3 consists of 12 residues. Germline V gives CDR1 SNHLY, CDR2 FYNNEI. The CDR3 nucleotides are TGTGCCAGCAGTGAAGTGCGGCGGACAATTTTCTTC. Translated, it gives CASSEVRRTIFF.

This clone was counted only a few times. The gene calls are TRBV30 and TRBJ1-1; D remains ambiguous. The germline V gene encodes CDR1 GTSNPN and CDR2 SVGIG (reference sequence). V gave up 5 bases and J gave up 1 base, with 14 bases separating them. This CDR3 contains 14 residues. CDR3 in amino acids: CAWSVGPTNTEAFF. CDR3 DNA sequence: TGTGCCTGGTCTGTGGGCCCTACGAACACTGAAGCTTTCTTT.

The CDR3 bases are TGTGCCAGCTCCCCTCCTCCGAGTCCAGATACGCAGTATTTT. It codes for CASSPPPSPDTQYF. The chain couples TRBV2 to TRBJ2-3; D uncertain. CDR3 length: 14 amino acids. Per the germline V gene, CDR1 is SNHLY and CDR2 is FYNNEI. Deletions cut 8 bases from V and 4 bases from J, with 16 bases between.

V gene TRBV11-1 combines with J gene TRBJ2-5; D unresolved. CDR3 length: 13 amino acids. The germline V gene has CDR1 SGHAT and CDR2 FQDESV (reference sequence). V gave up 5 bases and J gave up 5 bases, with 12 bases separating them. The CDR3 DNA follows: TGTGCCAGCAGCCGGTCAGGCCCCGAGACCCAGTACTTC. Its protein is CASSRSGPETQYF. The variable domain in full, completed from reference TRBV11-1 and TRBJ2-5, reads EAEVAQSPRYKITEKSQAVAFWCDPISGHATLYWYRQILGQGPELLVQFQDESVVDDSQLPKDRFSAERLKGVDSTLKIQPAELGDSAMYLCASSRSGPETQYFGPGTRLLVL.

This clone was observed once. The chain has TRBV30 and TRBJ2-2; D gene uncertain. Germline assignment: CDR1 GTSNPN and CDR2 SVGIG (reference sequence). The CDR3 sequence is 14 residues long. V was pared by 4 bases and J by 0 bases, with 9 bases between. CDR3 coding DNA: TGTGCCTGGAATAAGCTATCGAACACCGGGGAGCTGTTTTTT. Translated: CAWNKLSNTGELFF.

The chain recombines TRBV28 with TRBJ1-1; TRBD1 matches 10 bases. The ends lost 5 bases at V and 6 bases at J; junction bases unmatched: 3. The CDR3 length is 13 residues. Germline CDR1 and CDR2: MDHEN and SYDVKM. The chain's CDR3 is CASSLGQGAEAFF. CDR3 DNA: TGTGCCAGCAGTCTCGGACAGGGGGCTGAAGCTTTCTTT. The variable domain in full, completed from reference TRBV28 and TRBJ1-1, reads DVKVTQSSRYLVKRTGEKVFLECVQDMDHENMFWYRQDPGLGLRLIYFSYDVKMKEKGDIPEGYSVSREKKERFSLILESASTNQTSMYLCASSLGQGAEAFFGQGTRLTVV.

The gene calls are TRBV29-1 and TRBJ2-4; 9 bases match TRBD1. CDR3 length equals 13 residues. V lost 7 bases and J lost 8; bases outside the gene matches: 9. The germline V gene has CDR1 SQVTM and CDR2 ANQGSEA. DNA of the CDR3: TGCAGCGCCACCACAGGGGGCGATTACATTCAGTACTTC. Its protein is CSATTGGDYIQYF.

This chain joins TRBV18 and TRBJ2-7; D is possibly TRBD1 (5 bases). The V and J ends lost 1 base and 2 bases respectively, with 6 bases between them. The CDR3 extends over 13 amino acids. Germline assignment: CDR1 KGHSH and CDR2 LQKENI. The CDR3 here is CASSPRQTYEQYF. The CDR3 nucleotides are TGTGCCAGCTCACCACGACAGACCTACGAGCAGTACTTC.

The V and J genes are TRBV7-3 and TRBJ2-1; 8 nucleotides agree with TRBD2. The trim removed 5 bases at V and 0 bases at J, leaving 9 bases unmatched. This CDR3 spans 17 amino acids. CDR1 and CDR2 from the germline V gene are SGHTA and FQGTGA. Here the CDR3 DNA reads TGTGCCAGCAGCCGCTACCACAGCGGGAGCTCCTACAATGAGCAGTTCTTC. Translation: CASSRYHSGSSYNEQFF.